Shown below are 4 T cell receptor beta chains from a single sample sequenced in a study of CD8+ T cells in alopecia areata. Following extraction, RNA underwent reverse transcription to cDNA, which served as the sequencing template. Using immunoSEQ multiplex PCR, the repertoire was profiled, and TCRdb retains in-frame clones only, with some absent. Here the sample spans about 100,000 clones, around 55% being singletons. Sequences were obtained from CD8+ T cells sorted from blood. The receptors were gathered from a human donor in good health.

The chain links TRBV7-9 to TRBJ1-6, with TRBD1 matching 7 bases. The J segment lost 4 bases and the V segment lost 7 bases, leaving 4 bases of the junction unmatched. The CDR3 extends over 14 amino acids. The germline V gene encodes CDR1 SEHNR and CDR2 FQNEAQ (reference sequence). For the CDR3, the DNA is TGTGCCAGCACGGGGACAGAGTATAATTCACCCCTCCACTTT. This encodes CASTGTEYNSPLHF.

The genes are TRBV20-1 and TRBJ1-1; D is possibly TRBD1 (5 bases). V lost 3 bases, J lost 11 bases, and 10 bases lay in between. The CDR3 loop spans 10 amino acids. In germline, CDR1 is DFQATT, CDR2 SNEGSKA (reference sequence). The CDR3, as DNA: TGCAGTGCTAGCCAGGGAGACGCTTTCTTT. Residues: CSASQGDAFF.

Concerning this clone itself: A junction boundary mismatches the germline segment, possibly from a read error. This chain uses TRBV13 with TRBJ2-3; a weak D match, TRBD1 (6 bases). The germline CDR1 and CDR2 sequences are PRHDT and FYEKMQ (reference sequence). The CDR3 loop spans 14 amino acids. The CDR3: CASNLGGITDTQYF. DNA of the CDR3: TGTGCCAGCAACTTAGGGGGTATCACAGATACGCAGTATTTT.

The rearrangement joins TRBV27 to TRBJ2-7; D is undetermined. The germline V gene has CDR1 MNHEY and CDR2 SMNVEV (reference sequence). Trimming pared 5 bases from V and 0 bases from J, leaving 11 bases between. The CDR3 loop spans 14 amino acids. DNA for the CDR3: TGTGCCAGCAGTCCAATTCTCGGCTCCTACGAGCAGTACTTC. Translated: CASSPILGSYEQYF.